The rows below give T cell receptor beta chains drawn from one sample of a study of shared clonotypes between healthy human individuals. Clones were sequenced by immunoSEQ multiplex PCR, and TCRdb holds only the in-frame ones, with some missing. The sample comprises around 2.1 million clones, 85% to 95% of which are singletons, and roughly 1.7% rests with the top ten. The sequenced sample consisted of naive CD8+ T cells from PBMCs. These receptors were collected from a man between 18 and 29 years old in good health. Some clones in this sample may be carry-over from other donors' samples. Both conserved end residues are part of each CDR3. Each record gives: clone size, V gene, D gene, J gene, CDR3 protein, CDR3 DNA. A D gene is named only where the DNA matches it firmly. Clone size is given for some rows only: seen once, a few or many times, or a class if the clone is expanded.

abundance: .
v_gene: TRBV6-1
d_gene: .
j_gene: TRBJ2-1
CDR3aa: CASSAAGPHNEQFF
CDR3nt: TGTGCCAGCAGTGCGGCAGGGCCTCACAATGAGCAGTTCTTC

abundance: .
v_gene: TRBV7-9
d_gene: TRBD1
j_gene: TRBJ1-5
CDR3aa: CASSQGGLGQPQHF
CDR3nt: TGTGCCAGCAGCCAGGGGGGGTTGGGTCAGCCCCAGCATTTT

abundance: .
v_gene: TRBV27
d_gene: .
j_gene: TRBJ2-3
CDR3aa: CASSPSVAAMTDTQYF
CDR3nt: TGTGCCAGCAGTCCCTCCGTGGCCGCCATGACAGATACGCAGTATTTT

abundance: .
v_gene: TRBV9
d_gene: TRBD1
j_gene: TRBJ1-1
CDR3aa: CASSAGGQGANTEAFF
CDR3nt: TGTGCCAGCAGCGCAGGGGGACAGGGGGCGAACACTGAAGCTTTCTTT

abundance: .
v_gene: TRBV5-6
d_gene: TRBD1
j_gene: TRBJ2-7
CDR3aa: CASSVGTGPYEQYF
CDR3nt: TGTGCCAGCAGCGTGGGGACAGGTCCCTACGAGCAGTACTTC

abundance: .
v_gene: TRBV19
d_gene: .
j_gene: TRBJ2-7
CDR3aa: CASSLRDWAVEQYF
CDR3nt: TGTGCCAGTAGTCTCCGGGACTGGGCAGTGGAGCAGTACTTC

abundance: .
v_gene: TRBV4-2
d_gene: .
j_gene: TRBJ2-1
CDR3aa: CASRGPGYEQFF
CDR3nt: TGTGCCAGCAGAGGCCCTGGGTATGAGCAGTTCTTC

abundance: few
v_gene: TRBV10-3
d_gene: .
j_gene: TRBJ2-7
CDR3aa: CAIRDSYEQYF
CDR3nt: TGTGCCATCAGGGACAGCTACGAGCAGTACTTC

abundance: once
v_gene: TRBV27
d_gene: .
j_gene: TRBJ2-7
CDR3aa: CASSLSRPYEQYF
CDR3nt: TGTGCCAGCAGTTTATCACGGCCGTACGAGCAGTACTTC

abundance: .
v_gene: TRBV5-6
d_gene: .
j_gene: TRBJ2-7
CDR3aa: CASSLSRGREQYF
CDR3nt: TGTGCCAGCAGCTTGTCGCGGGGGCGCGAGCAGTACTTC

abundance: .
v_gene: TRBV9
d_gene: TRBD1
j_gene: TRBJ2-7
CDR3aa: CASSVEGQGSYEQYF
CDR3nt: TGTGCCAGCAGCGTAGAAGGACAGGGGTCCTACGAGCAGTACTTC

abundance: .
v_gene: TRBV7-9
d_gene: TRBD2
j_gene: TRBJ2-3
CDR3aa: CASGVAGGPTDTQYF
CDR3nt: TGTGCCAGCGGGGTAGCGGGAGGGCCGACAGATACGCAGTATTTT

abundance: .
v_gene: TRBV5-4
d_gene: .
j_gene: TRBJ2-1
CDR3aa: CASSLAGDYEQFF
CDR3nt: TGTGCCAGCAGCTTGGCCGGTGACTATGAGCAGTTCTTC

abundance: .
v_gene: TRBV28
d_gene: TRBD1
j_gene: TRBJ1-2
CDR3aa: CASSVVPGQGQGYTF
CDR3nt: TGTGCCAGCAGTGTCGTCCCGGGACAGGGTCAGGGCTACACCTTC

abundance: .
v_gene: TRBV5-1
d_gene: TRBD1
j_gene: TRBJ2-4
CDR3aa: CASSLFQGGLAKNIQYF
CDR3nt: TGCGCCAGCAGCTTGTTTCAAGGGGGCCTAGCCAAAAACATTCAGTACTTC

abundance: .
v_gene: TRBV5-1
d_gene: .
j_gene: TRBJ2-3
CDR3aa: CASSPPGTQEYF
CDR3nt: TGCGCCAGCAGCCCCCCCGGGACCCAGGAGTATTTT

abundance: .
v_gene: TRBV27
d_gene: .
j_gene: TRBJ2-3
CDR3aa: CASSSLLGADTQYF
CDR3nt: TGTGCCAGCAGTTCTCTCCTGGGCGCAGATACGCAGTATTTT

abundance: once
v_gene: TRBV4-1
d_gene: .
j_gene: TRBJ2-1
CDR3aa: CATGSTESEQFF
CDR3nt: TGCGCCACAGGATCGACAGAAAGCGAGCAGTTCTTC

abundance: .
v_gene: TRBV27
d_gene: .
j_gene: TRBJ1-1
CDR3aa: CASSLFRGSTEAFF
CDR3nt: TGTGCCAGCAGTTTATTCAGGGGAAGCACTGAAGCTTTCTTT

abundance: once
v_gene: TRBV27
d_gene: .
j_gene: TRBJ2-1
CDR3aa: CASSSPGPEQFF
CDR3nt: TGTGCCAGCAGTTCCCCCGGGCCTGAGCAGTTCTTC

abundance: .
v_gene: TRBV14
d_gene: TRBD1
j_gene: TRBJ2-7
CDR3aa: CASSRTGQGVSSYEQYF
CDR3nt: TGTGCCAGCAGCCGGACTGGACAGGGCGTAAGCTCCTACGAGCAGTACTTC

abundance: .
v_gene: TRBV18
d_gene: .
j_gene: TRBJ2-7
CDR3aa: CASSAGAHEQYF
CDR3nt: TGTGCCAGCTCCGCGGGGGCCCACGAGCAGTACTTC

abundance: .
v_gene: TRBV4-1
d_gene: .
j_gene: TRBJ1-1
CDR3aa: CASSQDKGTEAFF
CDR3nt: TGCGCCAGCAGCCAAGACAAGGGCACTGAAGCTTTCTTT

abundance: once
v_gene: TRBV11-2
d_gene: TRBD2
j_gene: TRBJ2-7
CDR3aa: CASSLSRTRKFDEQYF
CDR3nt: TGTGCCAGCAGCTTAAGTAGGACTAGGAAGTTTGACGAGCAGTACTTC

abundance: .
v_gene: TRBV7-9
d_gene: .
j_gene: TRBJ2-7
CDR3aa: CASSLRGQGYEQYF
CDR3nt: TGTGCCAGCAGCTTAAGAGGCCAGGGATACGAGCAGTACTTC

abundance: .
v_gene: TRBV4-1
d_gene: .
j_gene: TRBJ1-1
CDR3aa: CASSQIGVNTEAFF
CDR3nt: TGCGCCAGCAGCCAAATAGGGGTTAACACTGAAGCTTTCTTT

abundance: once
v_gene: TRBV29-1
d_gene: .
j_gene: TRBJ2-1
CDR3aa: CSVGALALNSYNEQFF
CDR3nt: TGCAGCGTTGGGGCGCTAGCCCTCAACTCCTACAATGAGCAGTTCTTC

abundance: .
v_gene: TRBV11-2
d_gene: TRBD2
j_gene: TRBJ2-1
CDR3aa: CASSLVAGGFYNEQFF
CDR3nt: TGTGCCAGCAGCTTAGTAGCGGGAGGGTTCTACAATGAGCAGTTCTTC